These 25 T cell receptor beta chains came from one sample sequenced in a study of blood T cells in healthy people across ages. The authors ran a second PCR of roughly 6 to 12 cycles using a sample-barcoded 5' primer and a J-beta primer mix. MiXCR, run by TCRdb on the 5' RACE reads, gives a single entry per CDR3 protein. This sample has hundreds of thousands of distinct CDR3 sequences; under 45% occur once, and the top ten carry around 21%. Material: blood. The source is a man aged 55 to 70 in good health.

This clonotype was observed a handful of times. This chain links TRBV11-3 with TRBJ2-7, with 10 bases lining up with TRBD1. Trimming at V came to 4 bases and at J to 4 bases, leaving 7 bases not matched to a gene. Per the germline V gene, CDR1 is SGHNT and CDR2 is YENEEA. This CDR3 has 15 residues. This CDR3 reads CASSYQGQGTYEQYF. The CDR3 DNA follows: TGTGCCAGCAGCTATCAGGGACAGGGGACATACGAGCAGTACTTC. Full variable domain (outside the CDR3, taken from reference TRBV11-3 and TRBJ2-7): EAGVVQSPRYKIIEKKQPVAFWCNPISGHNTLYWYLQNLGQGPELLIRYENEEAVDDSQLPKDRFSAERLKGVDSTLKIQPAELGDSAVYLCASSYQGQGTYEQYFGPGTRLTVT.

The rearrangement joins TRBV12-3 or TRBV12-4 to TRBJ2-7; 10 nucleotides line up with TRBD1. The V and J ends lost 6 bases and 3 bases, in that order; junction bases with no gene match: 5. The CDR3 runs to 14 residues. The CDR3 coding sequence is TGTGCCAGCAGCGGGACAGGGGAGTTCTACGAGCAGTACTTC. As protein: CASSGTGEFYEQYF.

Only one count was recorded for this clonotype. The rearrangement joins TRBV7-6 to TRBJ1-3; possible D gene TRBD1, 5 bases. Trimming took 1 base from V and 0 from J, leaving 10 bases between them. CDR3 length: 16 amino acids. CDR1 is SGHVS and CDR2 is FNYEAQ in the germline V gene. The chain's CDR3 is CASSLGGAISGNTIYF. The CDR3 bases are TGTGCCAGCAGCTTAGGTGGGGCAATCTCTGGAAACACCATATATTTT.

V gene TRBV14 combines with J gene TRBJ2-1; TRBD2 aligns across 11 bases. CDR3 length: 16 residues. Germline V gene lookup returns CDR1 SGHDN and CDR2 FVKESK. J gave up 7 bases and V 2 bases, and 7 bases lay outside the gene matches. CDR3 nucleotides: TGTGCCAGCAGCCAAAGTAGCGGGGGGGCGTCGAATGAGCAGTTCTTC. It specifies CASSQSSGGASNEQFF.

This clonotype was seen only a few times. The chain employs TRBV6-2 or TRBV6-3 and TRBJ2-1, with D perhaps matching TRBD1 or TRBD2 (5 bases each). V lost 5 bases and J lost 9, with 26 bases in between. The CDR3 has 17 amino acids. The V gene's germline CDR1 is MNHEY and CDR2 SVGEGT. The CDR3 spells CASSLSRGVKGFGEQFF. The CDR3 coding sequence is TGTGCCAGCAGTCTTTCCCGGGGTGTAAAGGGGTTCGGTGAGCAGTTCTTC.

The J gene is TRBJ2-3, the V gene TRBV7-9, with 11 bases matching TRBD1. Unmatched junction bases numbered 9, after V lost 5 bases and J lost 8 bases. CDR1 SEHNR and CDR2 FQNEAQ come from the germline V gene (reference sequence). This CDR3 spans 15 amino acids. The CDR3 DNA follows: TGTGCCAGCAGCAGACCGGACAGGGGGCAAGGTACGCAGTATTTT. Residues: CASSRPDRGQGTQYF.

The table lists this clonotype with a few counts. The J gene is TRBJ2-6, the V gene TRBV6-2 or TRBV6-3, with D possibly being TRBD2 (7 bases). The V end was cut by 0 bases, the J end by 2 bases, with 11 bases between. Per the germline V gene, CDR1 is MNHEY and CDR2 is SVGEGT. This CDR3 contains 17 residues. The CDR3 DNA is TGTGCCAGCAGTTACTCGAGGGGGAGGGCTGGGGCCAACGTCCTGACTTTC. Encoded protein: CASSYSRGRAGANVLTF.

This clonotype was counted only a few times. The chain links TRBV20-1 to TRBJ2-7; D perhaps matches TRBD1 (5 bases). The CDR3 has 15 residues. From germline, CDR1 is DFQATT and CDR2 SNEGSKA (reference sequence). V was cut by 6 bases and J by 7 bases, with 25 bases left in between. The CDR3, as DNA: TGCAGTGCCCCCTTGATGTCGTCAGGGCCACAGGAGCAGTACTTC. The encoded protein is CSAPLMSSGPQEQYF.

The genes are TRBV7-3 and TRBJ2-5, with unresolved D. The CDR3 runs to 15 residues. In germline, CDR1 is SGHTA, CDR2 FQGTGA. V was shortened by 1 base and J by 2 bases, with 11 bases between the two germline ends. In nucleotides, the CDR3 is TGTGCCAGCAGCTTAAACGCCGGACCTCAAGAGACCCAGTACTTC. Amino acids: CASSLNAGPQETQYF. Full variable domain (rest looked up from reference TRBV7-3 and TRBJ2-5): GAGVSQTPSNKVTEKGKYVELRCDPISGHTALYWYRQSLGQGPEFLIYFQGTGAADDSGLPNDRFFAVRPEGSVSTLKIQRTERGDSAVYLCASSLNAGPQETQYFGPGTRLLVL.

This chain links TRBV7-2 with TRBJ2-1; TRBD2 matches 7 bases. There are 16 residues in the CDR3. Germline loops: CDR1 SGHTA, CDR2 FQGNSA. The V segment lost 7 bases and the J segment 4 bases; nucleotides outside the gene matches: 13. In DNA form, the CDR3 reads TGTGCCAGCACCCAAAGAGGCCCGGGGGGTTACAATGAGCAGTTCTTC. Translated: CASTQRGPGGYNEQFF.

This chain joins TRBV4-1 and TRBJ2-5; a weak D match, TRBD2 (7 bases). Between the trimmed V and J ends, which lost 4 bases and 5 bases, there was a span of 20 bases. The CDR3 loop spans 16 amino acids. Germline assignment: CDR1 MGHRA and CDR2 YSYEKL. The CDR3 region is CASSLNSRGGPETQYF. DNA for the CDR3: TGCGCCAGCAGCCTCAACTCAAGGGGGGGCCCGGAGACCCAGTACTTC.

This clonotype was counted only a few times. J is TRBJ2-4 and V is TRBV6-1; 8 nucleotides line up with TRBD2. Trimming at V came to 4 bases and at J to 0 bases, leaving 5 bases not matched to a gene. Germline V gene lookup returns CDR1 MNHNS and CDR2 SASEGT. The CDR3 consists of 16 residues. Here the CDR3 DNA reads TGTGCCAGCAGTGTCATAGCGGGGATAGCCAAAAACATTCAGTACTTC. This codes for CASSVIAGIAKNIQYF.

This chain links TRBV28 with TRBJ2-7; D is possibly TRBD1 (6 bases). CDR3 length: 12 amino acids. The V and J ends lost 5 bases and 6 bases respectively, with 11 bases between them. Germline V gene sequence: CDR1 MDHEN, CDR2 SYDVKM. CDR3 coding DNA: TGTGCCAGCAGTGTGACAGGTTCCGAGCAGTACTTC. Translation: CASSVTGSEQYF.

This clonotype was counted between two and nine times. The chain carries TRBV6-4 and TRBJ2-3, with TRBD1 matching 7 bases. CDR1 is MRHNA, CDR2 SNTAGT, per germline. After removal of 5 bases from V and 2 bases from J, the junction contained 4 bases not matched to a gene. The CDR3 loop spans 14 amino acids. CDR3 region: CASSRQGDTDTQYF. In DNA form, the CDR3 reads TGTGCCAGCAGTCGGCAGGGGGACACAGATACGCAGTATTTT.

This chain links TRBV7-2 with TRBJ1-2; D might be TRBD1 (5 bases). V was trimmed by 5 bases and J by 4 bases, leaving 11 bases between them. This CDR3 is built from 13 residues. Germline V gene lookup returns CDR1 SGHTA and CDR2 FQGNSA. CDR3 amino acids: CASSIQGSYGYTF. CDR3 nucleotide sequence: TGTGCCAGCAGCATTCAGGGATCCTATGGCTACACCTTC.

This chain links TRBV3-1 with TRBJ2-5, with D unclear. V shed 0 bases and J shed 3 bases, with 8 bases lying between them. CDR1 is LGHDT and CDR2 is YNNKEL in the germline V gene (reference sequence). This CDR3 contains 14 residues. The CDR3 sequence is CASSQEATKETQYF. The CDR3 DNA reads TGTGCCAGCAGCCAAGAGGCTACCAAAGAGACCCAGTACTTC.

This CDR3 is CASSLAGGPEAFF. The CDR3 bases are TGCGCCAGCAGCTTGGCCGGGGGACCTGAAGCTTTCTTT. This chain uses TRBV5-1 with TRBJ1-1; perhaps TRBD1 as D (5 bases). This CDR3 is built from 13 residues. V was clipped by 0 bases and J by 6 bases, with 9 bases between them. Germline lookup yields CDR1 SGHRS and CDR2 YFSETQ.

The chain carries TRBV11-1 and TRBJ2-1; no firm D call. The CDR3 is 21 residues long. The germline V gene encodes CDR1 SGHAT and CDR2 FQDESV (reference sequence). V lost 3 bases to trimming and J lost 1 base, with 28 bases between them. As DNA, the CDR3 is TGTGCCAGCAGCTTCTACACACACCCAGGTGGCTACAAGGGATCCTACAATGAGCAGTTCTTC. This translates into CASSFYTHPGGYKGSYNEQFF.

This clonotype showed up just a few times. The rearrangement links TRBV5-1 to TRBJ2-3; 12 bases are shared with TRBD1. V lost 6 bases to trimming and J lost 1 base; unmatched junction nucleotides: 6. From germline, CDR1 is SGHRS and CDR2 YFSETQ. The CDR3 covers 16 residues. The CDR3 sequence is CASTWGQGAGTDTQYF. The CDR3 nucleotides read TGCGCCAGCACTTGGGGACAGGGGGCTGGCACAGATACGCAGTATTTT.

The chain combines TRBV6-5 with TRBJ1-2; 8 bases fit TRBD1. The junction had 8 bases not matched to a gene; V was cut back by 4 bases and J by 1 base. The CDR3 has 16 residues. From germline, CDR1 is MNHEY and CDR2 SVGAGI. This CDR3 is CASSFRGPSINYGYTF. Written as DNA, the CDR3 is TGTGCCAGCAGTTTCAGGGGGCCCTCGATTAACTATGGCTACACCTTC.

This clonotype was counted a few times. The chain combines TRBV18 with TRBJ2-1; D ambiguous. Germline V gives CDR1 KGHSH, CDR2 LQKENI. V gave up 4 bases and J gave up 6 bases, with 4 bases separating them. The CDR3 runs 11 residues. The CDR3, as DNA: TGTGCCAGCTCACAGCCCAATGAGCAGTTCTTC. Translating gives CASSQPNEQFF.

J is TRBJ2-3 and V is TRBV27, with 7 bases identical to TRBD2. V gave up 3 bases and J gave up 0 bases; unmatched junction bases: 9. CDR1 and CDR2 from the germline V gene are MNHEY and SMNVEV (reference sequence). The CDR3 length is 17 residues. The CDR3 region is CASSFRPTSPSTDTQYF. DNA for the CDR3: TGTGCCAGCAGTTTTCGACCGACTAGCCCTAGCACAGATACGCAGTATTTT.

The chain carries TRBV5-6 and TRBJ2-7; perhaps TRBD2 as D (6 bases). The end of the DNA fits TRBJ2-5 better, so the J call may be wrong. The CDR3 has 14 amino acids. Germline V gene lookup returns CDR1 SGHDT and CDR2 YYEEEE. This CDR3 reads CASSETREDGTQYF. CDR3 DNA sequence: TGTGCCAGCAGCGAAACCAGGGAGGACGGGACCCAGTACTTC.

This chain joins TRBV7-9 and TRBJ2-5; 9 bases fit TRBD1. CDR1 is SEHNR and CDR2 is FQNEAQ in the germline V gene (reference sequence). This CDR3 spans 18 amino acids. Trimming at V came to 4 bases and at J to 0 bases, leaving 12 bases not matched to a gene. The CDR3 spells CASSSWLRRDRDQETQYF. CDR3 in DNA: TGTGCCAGCAGCTCGTGGCTGAGGCGGGACAGGGACCAAGAGACCCAGTACTTC.

In its sample, this clonotype was seen a few times. The chain is built from TRBV5-6 and TRBJ2-4, with 9 bases aligning to TRBD2. V shed 8 bases and J 1 base; nucleotides not matched to a gene: 4. CDR1 and CDR2 (germline): SGHDT, YYEEEE. The CDR3 has 14 amino acids. In DNA form, the CDR3 reads TGTGCCAGTGCTAGCGGGGACGCCAAAAACATTCAGTACTTC. Its translation: CASASGDAKNIQYF. Looking up the rest from reference TRBV5-6 and TRBJ2-4 gives the full variable domain: DAGVTQSPTHLIKTRGQQVTLRCSPKSGHDTVSWYQQALGQGPQFIFQYYEEEERQRGNFPDRFSGHQFPNYSSELNVNALLLGDSALYLCASASGDAKNIQYFGAGTRLSVL.